The 12 T cell receptor beta chains in this list originate from one sample, sequenced in a study of T cells after yellow fever vaccination. Each CDR3 protein is one row after TCRdb ran MiXCR on the 5' RACE reads. The data contain roughly 310,000 distinct CDR3 sequences, 8.7% of them singletons. Here the sequenced sample was PBMCs, taken on the day of the first yellow fever vaccination. The receptors were sampled from a man aged 18 to 30 who received the YFV17D yellow fever vaccine.

The chain is built from TRBV29-1 and TRBJ2-3, with D possibly matching TRBD1 (6 bases). The V end was cut by 6 bases, the J end by 2 bases, with 12 bases between. CDR1 and CDR2 from the germline V gene are SQVTM and ANQGSEA. The CDR3 contains 13 residues. The CDR3 nucleotides read TGCAGCGTCGCGGACAGATACACAGATACGCAGTATTTT. Translation: CSVADRYTDTQYF.

This chain links TRBV5-4 with TRBJ2-2; tentative D call: TRBD2 (6 bases). This CDR3 has 14 residues. CDR1 is SGHNT, CDR2 YYREEE, per germline (reference sequence). Trimming removed 7 bases from V and 3 bases from J, with 13 bases in between. In DNA, the CDR3 is TGTGCCAGCGGCCGGGACTCCGACACCGGGGAGCTGTTTTTT. This sequence encodes CASGRDSDTGELFF.

The chain is built from TRBV10-3 and TRBJ2-2; TRBD1 agrees at 8 bases. V shed 6 bases, J shed 6 bases, and the junction held 9 bases outside the gene matches. The CDR3 covers 15 residues. Germline V gives CDR1 ENHRY, CDR2 SYGVKD. The CDR3 DNA is TGTGCCATCAGAGGGACAGGATTTGTGGCCGGGGAGCTGTTTTTT. Translated, it gives CAIRGTGFVAGELFF.

In this sample, this clonotype turned up many times. The rearrangement uses TRBV5-1 and TRBJ2-1; TRBD2 matches at 7 bases. Germline loops: CDR1 SGHRS, CDR2 YFSETQ. CDR3 length: 15 residues. After removal of 3 bases from V and 6 bases from J, the junction contained 9 bases not matched to a gene. In DNA form, the CDR3 reads TGCGCCAGCAGCTCTCCTGGGGGGGTTGGCAATGAGCAGTTCTTC. It encodes CASSSPGGVGNEQFF.

This clonotype was seen at least ten times. The chain combines TRBV4-2 with TRBJ2-5; the D is unclear. Germline V CDR1 and CDR2: LGHNA, YNFKEQ. CDR3 length equals 15 residues. V lost 0 bases to trimming and J lost 2 bases, with 10 bases between them. The CDR3 region has the DNA TGTGCCAGCAGCCAAGATCGTCCAGGACAAGAGACCCAGTACTTC. Residues: CASSQDRPGQETQYF.

This clonotype was seen a handful of times. V usage is TRBV20-1 and J usage is TRBJ1-1; D unclear. The CDR3 has 13 residues. With 5 bases removed from V and 0 bases from J, the gap between germline ends came to 10 bases. Germline V gene data show CDR1 as DFQATT and CDR2 as SNEGSKA (reference sequence). CDR3 region: CSAPASMNTEAFF. The CDR3, as DNA: TGCAGTGCTCCGGCGTCAATGAACACTGAAGCTTTCTTT.

This clonotype has at least ten counts. The chain recombines TRBV2 with TRBJ2-3; the D gene could be TRBD1 or TRBD2 (7 bases each). Germline assignment: CDR1 SNHLY and CDR2 FYNNEI. This CDR3 has 15 residues. V lost 6 bases to trimming and J lost 5 bases, with 18 bases between them. The CDR3 sequence: CASSPGGGRKDTQYF. In nucleotides, the CDR3 is TGTGCCAGCAGCCCAGGGGGGGGCCGAAAAGATACGCAGTATTTT.

The chain links TRBV5-4 to TRBJ2-3; 12 bases match TRBD2. V trimming: 5 bases; J trimming: 7 bases; junction bases outside the gene matches: 14. This CDR3 has 17 residues. The germline V gene has CDR1 SGHNT and CDR2 YYREEE (reference sequence). CDR3 sequence (DNA): TGTGCCAGCAGTCGAATTCCGGGACTAGCGGGTCCAAATACGCAGTATTTT. Translation gives CASSRIPGLAGPNTQYF.

The table lists this clonotype with a few counts. The chain links TRBV2 to TRBJ2-1; no clear D gene. V gave up 1 base and J gave up 6 bases, with 4 bases separating them. CDR3 length: 12 amino acids. Germline CDR1 is SNHLY and CDR2 is FYNNEI. Here the CDR3 DNA reads TGTGCCAGCAGTGAAGGGCTCAATGAGCAGTTCTTC. Amino acid sequence: CASSEGLNEQFF.

The table lists this clonotype with many counts. The rearrangement uses TRBV5-5 and TRBJ1-6; 8 bases are shared with TRBD1. The CDR3 runs 15 residues. Germline CDR1 and CDR2: SGHKS and YYEKEE (reference sequence). The V and J ends lost 1 base and 10 bases, in that order; junction bases with no gene match: 7. In DNA form, the CDR3 reads TGTGCCAGCAGCTTGAGGACAGGGTTAGACTCACCCCTCCACTTT. As protein: CASSLRTGLDSPLHF.

The chain combines TRBV4-2 with TRBJ2-3; TRBD2 might be the D (5 bases). The CDR3 is 14 amino acids. V gave up 1 base and J gave up 4 bases, with 9 bases separating them. Germline lookup yields CDR1 LGHNA and CDR2 YNFKEQ. CDR3 coding DNA: TGTGCCAGCAGCCAAGCCCGGGGTGCAGATACGCAGTATTTT. Residues: CASSQARGADTQYF.

This clonotype appeared a few times. The rearrangement uses TRBV7-9 and TRBJ2-1, with D perhaps matching TRBD1 (6 bases). Germline CDR1 SEHNR, CDR2 FQNEAQ (reference sequence). The CDR3 loop spans 16 amino acids. Trimming stripped 3 bases from V and 8 bases from J, with 20 bases between. This CDR3 is CASSFSGTQPEDEQFF. The CDR3 coding sequence is TGTGCCAGCAGCTTCTCCGGGACACAGCCAGAGGATGAGCAGTTCTTC. The full variable domain, rest sourced from reference TRBV7-9 and TRBJ2-1, is DTGVSQNPRHKITKRGQNVTFRCDPISEHNRLYWYRQTLGQGPEFLTYFQNEAQLEKSRLLSDRFSAERPKGSFSTLEIQRTEQGDSAMYLCASSFSGTQPEDEQFFGPGTRLTVL.